The 13 T cell receptor beta chains below all came from one sample that was sequenced in a study of cytomegalovirus exposure and HLA in healthy donors. In the PCR, 60 Vbeta and 13 Jbeta primers were used. Repertoires were generated with immunoSEQ multiplex PCR, while TCRdb's copy carries only in-frame clones and drops some. This table holds about 170,000 clones, roughly 80% found once. Sequencing used PBMCs. Receptor source: a woman aged 18-35 years in good health and CMV-seronegative.

The count of this clone is one. This sequence joins TRBV19 and TRBJ2-1, with 7 nucleotides matching TRBD2. From germline, CDR1 is LNHDA and CDR2 SQIVND (reference sequence). J gave up 2 bases and V 5 bases, and 6 bases lay outside the gene matches. This CDR3 is 15 amino acids long. Here the CDR3 reads CASSDAAGAYNEQFF. Written as DNA, the CDR3 is TGTGCCAGTAGTGACGCGGCGGGGGCCTACAATGAGCAGTTCTTC.

V usage is TRBV2 and J usage is TRBJ2-3; D is perhaps TRBD1 (6 bases). Between the trimmed V and J ends, which lost 5 bases and 4 bases, there was a span of 10 bases. CDR3 length equals 13 residues. Looked up from germline, CDR1 is SNHLY and CDR2 is FYNNEI. The CDR3 DNA sequence: TGTGCCAGCAGTACAGGGCTCCCAGATACGCAGTATTTT. Protein sequence: CASSTGLPDTQYF.

The gene calls are TRBV6-6 and TRBJ1-1, with D maybe TRBD1 (6 bases). The ends were cut back, 0 bases at V and 1 base at J, with 6 bases in the middle. The CDR3 loop spans 14 amino acids. Germline V gene lookup returns CDR1 MNHNY and CDR2 SVGAGI (reference sequence). The CDR3 nucleotides are TGTGCCAGCAGTTACTCGACAGGGAACACTGAAGCTTTCTTT. It translates to CASSYSTGNTEAFF.

The CDR3 DNA is TGTGCCAGTAGTACTCAGGGGGCCAGGCAGCCCCAGCATTTT. Amino acid sequence: CASSTQGARQPQHF. The rearrangement joins TRBV19 to TRBJ1-5, with 8 bases matching TRBD1. This CDR3 comprises 14 residues. The V gene's germline CDR1 is LNHDA and CDR2 SQIVND (reference sequence). The V gene end was trimmed by 4 bases and the J gene end by 7 bases; junction bases not matched to a gene: 6. The variable domain in full, completed from reference TRBV19 and TRBJ1-5, reads DGGITQSPKYLFRKEGQNVTLSCEQNLNHDAMYWYRQDPGQGLRLIYYSQIVNDFQKGDIAEGYSVSREKKESFPLTVTSAQKNPTAFYLCASSTQGARQPQHFGDGTRLSIL.

The J gene is TRBJ2-5, the V gene TRBV5-4; 10 positions match TRBD2. CDR1 is SGHNT, CDR2 YYREEE, per germline (reference sequence). This CDR3 region has 16 residues. V shed 0 bases and J 1 base; nucleotides not matched to a gene: 3. The CDR3 nucleotides are TGTGCCAGCAGCTTGGAGGGACTAGCGACCCAAGAGACCCAGTACTTC. Its protein product is CASSLEGLATQETQYF.

This chain connects TRBV29-1 to TRBJ2-7; TRBD2 might be the D (6 bases). Germline V CDR1 and CDR2: SQVTM, ANQGSEA. The length of the CDR3 is 16 residues. Deletions cut 4 bases from V and 4 bases from J, with 23 bases between. CDR3 sequence reads: CSVVSDVDAGNYEQYF. The DNA of the CDR3 is TGCAGCGTTGTGTCTGACGTCGACGCGGGAAATTACGAGCAGTACTTC.

The CDR3 here is CASCRTGGPFLPQPQHF. The CDR3 coding sequence is TGTGCCAGTTGCAGGACAGGGGGTCCCTTTTTGCCTCAGCCCCAGCATTTT. V usage is TRBV19 and J usage is TRBJ1-5, with TRBD1 identical over 10 bases. The CDR3 loop spans 17 amino acids. Germline CDR1 LNHDA, CDR2 SQIVND (reference sequence). The V gene end was trimmed by 8 bases and the J gene end by 6 bases; junction bases not matched to a gene: 16. Combining the CDR3 with reference TRBV19 and TRBJ1-5 gives the whole variable domain DGGITQSPKYLFRKEGQNVTLSCEQNLNHDAMYWYRQDPGQGLRLIYYSQIVNDFQKGDIAEGYSVSREKKESFPLTVTSAQKNPTAFYLCASCRTGGPFLPQPQHFGDGTRLSIL.

The V gene is TRBV4-2, the J gene TRBJ1-3; D not resolved. The CDR3 extends over 11 amino acids. The germline V gene has CDR1 LGHNA and CDR2 YNFKEQ. V lost 4 bases to trimming and J lost 8 bases, with 6 bases between them. In DNA form, the CDR3 reads TGTGCCAGCAGCCGAACGGACACCATATATTTT. Translated: CASSRTDTIYF.

As to this clone: The sample carries other DNA sequences with the same CDR3. The chain couples TRBV28 to TRBJ2-5, with unresolved D. CDR3 size: 10 residues. Germline assignment: CDR1 MDHEN and CDR2 SYDVKM. V was trimmed by 8 bases and J by 4 bases, leaving 5 bases between them. CDR3 DNA sequence: TGTGCCAGCTCGGGAGAGACCCAGTACTTC. Its protein is CASSGETQYF.

The chain recombines TRBV7-2 with TRBJ2-7, with D tentatively TRBD2 (7 bases). The germline V gene has CDR1 SGHTA and CDR2 FQGNSA. This CDR3 spans 16 amino acids. Trimming shortened V by 5 bases and J by 0 bases, and 17 bases separated the two germline ends. Here the CDR3 DNA reads TGTGCCAGCAGCCAAAGGGGGGGCCGCTCCTCCTACGAGCAGTACTTC. It is translated as CASSQRGGRSSYEQYF.

This clone showed up just a few times. The same CDR3 also results from other DNA sequences found in this sample. CDR3 nucleotides: TGTGCCAGCAGCTTTCGTGGCACAGATACGCAGTATTTT. This encodes CASSFRGTDTQYF. The chain is built from TRBV7-3 and TRBJ2-3; D uncertain. Trimming pared 3 bases from V and 1 base from J, leaving 5 bases between. This CDR3 is built from 13 residues. Per the germline V gene, CDR1 is SGHTA and CDR2 is FQGTGA.

The genes are TRBV5-1 and TRBJ2-6; D not certain. The germline CDR1 and CDR2 sequences are SGHRS and YFSETQ. With 6 bases removed from V and 0 bases from J, the gap between germline ends came to 7 bases. The CDR3 contains 14 residues. The CDR3 is CASTVISGANVLTF. For the CDR3, the DNA is TGCGCCAGCACCGTAATCTCTGGGGCCAACGTCCTGACTTTC.

The rearrangement joins TRBV6-5 to TRBJ1-3, with TRBD1 as a possible D gene (5 bases). CDR1 and CDR2 (germline): MNHEY, SVGAGI. The CDR3 is made up of 13 amino acids. V dropped 5 bases and J dropped 4 bases, with 9 bases sitting between them. CDR3 amino acids: CASSRGGGNTIYF. The CDR3 DNA sequence: TGTGCCAGCAGTCGCGGGGGAGGAAACACCATATATTTT.